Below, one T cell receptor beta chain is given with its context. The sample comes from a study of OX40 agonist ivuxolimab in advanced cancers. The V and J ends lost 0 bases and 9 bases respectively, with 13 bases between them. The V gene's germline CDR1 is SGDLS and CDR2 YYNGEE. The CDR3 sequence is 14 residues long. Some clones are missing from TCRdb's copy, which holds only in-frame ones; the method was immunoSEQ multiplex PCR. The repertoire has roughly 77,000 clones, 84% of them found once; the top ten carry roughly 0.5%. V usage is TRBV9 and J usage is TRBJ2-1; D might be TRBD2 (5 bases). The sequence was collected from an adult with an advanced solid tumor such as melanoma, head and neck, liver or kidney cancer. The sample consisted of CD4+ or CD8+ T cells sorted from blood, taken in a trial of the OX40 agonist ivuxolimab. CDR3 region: CASSVEAHRGEQFF. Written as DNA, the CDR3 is TGTGCCAGCAGCGTAGAGGCCCACCGGGGTGAGCAGTTCTTC.